The 8 T cell receptor beta chains in this list originate from one sample, sequenced in a study of shared clonotypes between healthy human individuals. Using immunoSEQ multiplex PCR, the repertoire was profiled, and TCRdb retains in-frame clones only, with some absent. The data hold hundreds of thousands of clones, with about 91% observed a single time. As defined, naive CD8 cells were CD45RO-negative and positively selected for CCR7, with terminally differentiated effector memory CD45RA+ cells excluded. Sequencing input: naive CD8+ T cells sorted from blood. These receptor sequences come from a man aged 25 to 40 in good health.

The chain joins TRBV6-1 to TRBJ1-5; D is unclear. CDR1 MNHNS and CDR2 SASEGT come from the germline V gene. The CDR3 extends over 13 amino acids. The germline V and J ends were trimmed by 3 bases and 6 bases, with 9 bases remaining between them. CDR3 nucleotide sequence: TGTGCCAGCAGTGAGGTGCGGACTCAGCCCCAGCATTTT. Translated, it gives CASSEVRTQPQHF.

The chain recombines TRBV7-9 with TRBJ2-7; perhaps TRBD2 as D (7 bases). The CDR3 is made up of 14 amino acids. Germline CDR1 and CDR2: SEHNR and FQNEAQ (reference sequence). V was clipped by 7 bases and J by 6 bases, with 19 bases between them. The CDR3 is CASNKRGRASEQYF. The DNA for the CDR3 is TGTGCCAGCAACAAGAGGGGGAGGGCCTCCGAGCAGTACTTC.

This chain joins TRBV11-3 and TRBJ2-4; no firm D call. Trimming left V 3 bases short and J 3 bases short, with 15 bases between. The germline CDR1 and CDR2 sequences are SGHNT and YENEEA. The CDR3 is 16 residues long. This CDR3 is CASSFSVGRIKNIQYF. Here the CDR3 DNA reads TGTGCCAGCAGCTTTTCAGTAGGACGCATCAAAAACATTCAGTACTTC.

The chain recombines TRBV4-2 with TRBJ1-5; D ambiguous. The CDR3 consists of 13 residues. Per germline, CDR1 LGHNA and CDR2 YNFKEQ. V was cut by 1 base and J by 9 bases, with 10 bases left in between. In DNA form, the CDR3 reads TGTGCCAGCAGCCAAGCAAGAGGAAGGCCCCAGCATTTT. This gives the protein CASSQARGRPQHF.

At least ten counts were recorded for this clone. This chain uses TRBV6-4 with TRBJ2-7; D unresolved. The V gene lost 0 bases and the J gene lost 0 bases, with 21 bases spanning the gap. The CDR3 runs 19 residues. CDR1 and CDR2 (germline): MRHNA, SNTAGT. CDR3 residues: CASSDSSSVQAPRSYEQYF. The CDR3, as DNA: TGTGCCAGCAGTGACTCTTCGAGCGTGCAGGCCCCCCGCTCCTACGAGCAGTACTTC.

This clone turned up a few times. The rearrangement links TRBV5-1 to TRBJ2-2; D gene unclear. Germline loops: CDR1 SGHRS, CDR2 YFSETQ. Trimming removed 6 bases at V and 6 bases at J, with 6 bases between. This CDR3 region has 11 residues. The CDR3 here is CASTEAGELFF. The CDR3 DNA follows: TGCGCCAGCACTGAGGCCGGGGAGCTGTTTTTT.

The chain employs TRBV30 and TRBJ1-4; possibly TRBD1 for D (6 bases). Germline V CDR1 and CDR2: GTSNPN, SVGIG (reference sequence). The V end lost 3 bases, the J end lost 5 bases, and 7 bases lay between the germline ends. The CDR3 covers 12 residues. CDR3 in DNA: TGTGCCTGGAGACAGGGCAATGAAAAACTGTTTTTT. This codes for CAWRQGNEKLFF.

This chain joins TRBV6-6 and TRBJ2-6, with unresolved D. The V end lost 4 bases, the J end lost 4 bases, and 14 bases lay between the germline ends. The CDR3 has 16 residues. Germline CDR1 MNHNY, CDR2 SVGAGI (reference sequence). The CDR3: CASSLQSTTGANVLTF. The CDR3 nucleotides are TGTGCCAGCAGTTTACAGTCGACAACCGGGGCCAACGTCCTGACTTTC.